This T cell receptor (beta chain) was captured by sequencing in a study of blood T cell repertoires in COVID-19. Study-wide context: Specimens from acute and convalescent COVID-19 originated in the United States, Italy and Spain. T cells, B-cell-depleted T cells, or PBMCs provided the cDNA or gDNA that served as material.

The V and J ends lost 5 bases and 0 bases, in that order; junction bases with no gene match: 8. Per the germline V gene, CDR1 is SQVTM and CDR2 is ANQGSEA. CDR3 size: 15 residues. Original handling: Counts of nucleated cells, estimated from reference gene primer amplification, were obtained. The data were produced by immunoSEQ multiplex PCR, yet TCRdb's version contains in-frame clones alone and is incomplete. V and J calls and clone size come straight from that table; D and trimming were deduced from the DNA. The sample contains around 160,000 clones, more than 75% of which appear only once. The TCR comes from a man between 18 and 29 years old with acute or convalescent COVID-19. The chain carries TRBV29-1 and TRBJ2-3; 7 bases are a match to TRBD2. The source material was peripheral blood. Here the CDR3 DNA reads TGCAGCGTTAGGTGGGGGGGTAGTAGCACAGATACGCAGTATTTT. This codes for CSVRWGGSSTDTQYF.